A single sample gave rise to the 32 T cell receptor beta chains below, sequenced in a study of molecular identifiers for immune sequencing clone quantification. MiXCR, run by TCRdb on the PCR reads, gives a single entry per CDR3 protein. Of about 500,000 distinct CDR3 sequences listed, approximately 25% are singletons. Source material: naive CD8+ T cells from blood, with Jurkat cell RNA spiked in. Subset noted: FACS-sorted CD8+CD4-CCR7+CD45RA+ naive T cells. The receptors come from a human donor in good health. Some libraries in this study had Jurkat cell RNA spiked in.

About this clonotype itself: This sequence may be a read error, since a much larger clone differs from it by one base. The chain joins TRBV5-3 to TRBJ2-3; D is possibly TRBD1 or TRBD2 (6 bases each). TRBV5-3 is an open reading frame whose function is uncertain. This CDR3 comprises 16 residues. The germline V and J ends were trimmed by 8 bases and 4 bases, with 23 bases remaining between them. CDR3 amino acids: CASSPTAGQGPDTQYF. The CDR3 region has the DNA TGTGCCAGCAGCCCAACAGCGGGTCAGGGGCCAGATACGCAGTATTTT.

About this clonotype itself: This may stem from a read error, because a much larger clone lies one nucleotide away. The chain recombines TRBV7-9 with TRBJ2-7, with D possibly being TRBD1 (7 bases). This CDR3 region has 14 residues. Germline loops: CDR1 SEHNR, CDR2 FQNEAQ (reference sequence). V was pared by 4 bases and J by 2 bases, with 12 bases between. CDR3 protein: CASSSGGCPYEQYF. CDR3 in DNA: TGTGCCAGCAGCTCAGGGGGGTGCCCCTACGAGCAGTACTTC.

This clonotype has a count of ten or more. The CDR3 loop is CASRIGTTQFF. The CDR3 DNA is TGTGCCAGCAGGATCGGGACTACCCAGTTCTTC. The rearrangement joins TRBV27 to TRBJ2-1, with TRBD2 matching over 7 bases. Per the germline V gene, CDR1 is MNHEY and CDR2 is SMNVEV (reference sequence). Trimming took 6 bases from V and 13 from J; bases not matched to a gene: 6. The CDR3 contains 11 residues.

At least ten counts were recorded for this clonotype. The V call is TRBV4-2, the J call TRBJ2-7; D possibly matches TRBD1 or TRBD2 (5 bases each). Germline-derived CDR1 and CDR2 are LGHNA and YNFKEQ. Trimming took 0 bases from V and 2 from J, leaving 8 bases between them. This CDR3 has 14 amino acids. The CDR3 region is CASSQERDAYEQYF. CDR3 DNA: TGTGCCAGCAGCCAAGAACGGGACGCCTACGAGCAGTACTTC.

A remark on this clonotype: One base away lies a much larger clone, so this may be a sequencing read error. V usage is TRBV6-2 or TRBV6-3 and J usage is TRBJ1-1; TRBD1 agrees at 10 bases. Per germline, CDR1 MNHEY and CDR2 SVGEGT. V dropped 8 bases and J dropped 5; count of bases not matched to a gene: 5. This CDR3 region has 13 residues. CDR3 residues: CASLDRGPTEAFF. CDR3 in DNA: TGTGCCAGCCTTGACAGGGGGCCGACTGAAGCTTTCTTT.

A few counts support this clonotype. The chain combines TRBV14 with TRBJ1-4; 9 bases agree with TRBD1. This CDR3 is 15 amino acids long. The germline gives CDR1 SGHDN, CDR2 FVKESK. J was trimmed by 6 bases and V by 0 bases; bases with no gene match: 2. DNA of the CDR3: TGTGCCAGCAGCCAAGACGGGACAGGGTATGAAAAACTGTTTTTT. This sequence encodes CASSQDGTGYEKLFF.

Remarks on this clonotype: Since a much larger clone is just one base distant, this may be a read error. This sequence joins TRBV10-2 and TRBJ2-2; possibly TRBD2 for D (5 bases). CDR3 size: 13 residues. V shed 6 bases and J shed 4 bases, with 9 bases lying between them. The germline V gene has CDR1 WSHSY and CDR2 SAAADI. CDR3 bases: TGCGCCAGCAGCGTGGGGAGCACCGGGGAGCTGTTTTTT. Translation: CASSVGSTGELFF.

This clonotype was picked up many times. The gene calls are TRBV7-9 and TRBJ2-7; no reliable D call. Trimming stripped 5 bases from V and 2 bases from J, with 16 bases between. The CDR3 runs to 15 residues. Germline V gives CDR1 SEHNR, CDR2 FQNEAQ (reference sequence). Written as DNA, the CDR3 is TGTGCCAGCAGCCAACAGCAACCGAATACCTACGAGCAGTACTTC. It yields the protein CASSQQQPNTYEQYF.

This clonotype was counted only a few times. The rearrangement joins TRBV20-1 to TRBJ2-7; D may correspond to TRBD1 or TRBD2 (5 bases each). CDR1 is DFQATT, CDR2 SNEGSKA, per germline (reference sequence). V was shortened by 2 bases and J by 5 bases, with 19 bases between the two germline ends. The CDR3 consists of 15 residues. The DNA for the CDR3 is TGCAGTGCTAGAAAGGTGGGGGAACTCCTTGACGAGCAGTACTTC. As protein: CSARKVGELLDEQYF.

The chain carries TRBV6-5 and TRBJ1-5; the D gene is possibly TRBD1 (5 bases). With 6 bases removed from V and 3 bases from J, the gap between germline ends came to 15 bases. CDR1 is MNHEY and CDR2 is SVGAGI in the germline V gene. The CDR3 loop spans 15 amino acids. CDR3: CASSLNQGSNQPQHF. The DNA for the CDR3 is TGTGCCAGCAGCCTGAACCAGGGATCCAATCAGCCCCAGCATTTT.

This clonotype was recorded many times. The rearrangement joins TRBV7-9 to TRBJ2-5; no clear D. V was clipped by 5 bases and J by 5 bases, with 15 bases between them. From germline, CDR1 is SEHNR and CDR2 FQNEAQ (reference sequence). The CDR3 loop spans 14 amino acids. In DNA, the CDR3 is TGTGCCAGCAGCGGATGGGCCAAGAAGGAGACCCAGTACTTC. Translation gives CASSGWAKKETQYF.

This clonotype was detected many times. The chain is built from TRBV4-1 and TRBJ2-3; D uncertain. Germline CDR1 is MGHRA and CDR2 is YSYEKL. Trimming shortened V by 0 bases and J by 2 bases, and 0 bases separated the two germline ends. There are 12 residues in the CDR3. The DNA of the CDR3 is TGCGCCAGCAGCCAAGACACAGATACGCAGTATTTT. This gives the protein CASSQDTDTQYF.

Regarding this clonotype: A read error may be the cause here, since a much bigger clone is one base away. The chain combines TRBV5-3 with TRBJ1-1, with D perhaps TRBD1 (5 bases). TRBV5-3 is flagged as an ORF with uncertain function. The CDR3 is made up of 14 amino acids. V shed 8 bases and J shed 6 bases, with 20 bases lying between them. CDR3 in amino acids: CASNLARRGAEAFF. Written as DNA, the CDR3 is TGTGCCAGCAACTTGGCGCGCCGGGGGGCTGAAGCTTTCTTT.

This clonotype was detected only a few times. The chain links TRBV11-2 to TRBJ1-2; 7 bases fit TRBD1. V gave up 4 bases and J gave up 7 bases; unmatched junction bases: 21. CDR1 is SGHAT, CDR2 FQNNGV, per germline. There are 18 residues in the CDR3. The CDR3, as DNA: TGTGCCAGCAGCTCCGGGGAGTGGGCTCGCAGGGGGATCCCTGGCTACACCTTC. Translated: CASSSGEWARRGIPGYTF.

Worth noting for this clonotype: This could be a read error, since a much larger clone is one nucleotide away. The rearrangement links TRBV9 to TRBJ2-5; 8 nucleotides agree with TRBD2. The CDR3 sequence is 14 residues long. Germline V lookup: CDR1 SGDLS, CDR2 YYNGEE. CDR3 sequence reads: CASSATGTRGSQHF. The CDR3, as DNA: TGTGCCAGCAGCGCTACCGGGACTAGAGGGTCCCAGCACTTC.

This clonotype occurred a few times. DNA of the CDR3: TGCAGCGTTGCGGGACAGGGGGCTTCTAACTATGGCTACACCTTC. Encoded protein: CSVAGQGASNYGYTF. This chain joins TRBV29-1 and TRBJ1-2; TRBD1 matches 12 bases. J gave up 0 bases and V 4 bases, and 3 bases lay outside the gene matches. This CDR3 contains 15 residues. In germline, CDR1 is SQVTM, CDR2 ANQGSEA.

This clonotype was observed a handful of times. The chain has TRBV6-5 and TRBJ1-3; D remains unclear. The V end lost 4 bases, the J end lost 0 bases, and 13 bases lay between the germline ends. The CDR3 is 16 residues long. The V gene's germline CDR1 is MNHEY and CDR2 SVGAGI. CDR3 residues: CASSSSRRSSGNTIYF. Here the CDR3 DNA reads TGTGCCAGCAGTTCCTCCAGGAGAAGCTCTGGAAACACCATATATTTT.

This clonotype was recorded at least ten times. The rearrangement uses TRBV5-4 and TRBJ2-3; 8 bases line up with TRBD1. Germline lookup yields CDR1 SGHNT and CDR2 YYREEE (reference sequence). The CDR3 is 15 amino acids. The V gene end was trimmed by 3 bases and the J gene end by 4 bases; junction bases not matched to a gene: 7. CDR3 in DNA: TGTGCCAGCAGCTCCGGACAGGGACGGTCAGATACGCAGTATTTT. This translates into CASSSGQGRSDTQYF. Full variable domain (rest looked up from reference TRBV5-4 and TRBJ2-3): ETGVTQSPTHLIKTRGQQVTLRCSSQSGHNTVSWYQQALGQGPQFIFQYYREEENGRGNFPPRFSGLQFPNYSSELNVNALELDDSALYLCASSSGQGRSDTQYFGPGTRLTVL.

Of note for this clonotype: It may be a read error: a sequence one base away is much more abundant. The chain joins TRBV9 to TRBJ1-5, with 7 bases aligning to TRBD1. CDR3 size: 15 residues. In germline, CDR1 is SGDLS, CDR2 YYNGEE. CDR3 loop: CANSVAGTANQPQHF. The CDR3 region has the DNA TGTGCCAACAGCGTAGCCGGGACAGCAAATCAGCCCCAGCATTTT.

This clonotype was counted a few times. The CDR3 bases are TGTGCCAGCAGGTTGACCATCGATGGCAATCAGCCCCAGCATTTT. Translated: CASRLTIDGNQPQHF. V gene TRBV6-2 or TRBV6-3 combines with J gene TRBJ1-5; unclear D gene. V dropped 6 bases and J dropped 2 bases, with 14 bases sitting between them. CDR1 is MNHEY, CDR2 SVGEGT, per germline. This CDR3 region has 15 residues.

The sample holds a few counts of this clonotype. The CDR3 nucleotides read TGCGCCAGCAGCCAAGGAACTAGCGGGAGGGCCAAGTCCTACAATGAGCAGTTCTTC. Translated: CASSQGTSGRAKSYNEQFF. The chain has TRBV4-1 and TRBJ2-1, with 13 bases aligning to TRBD2. Germline CDR1 and CDR2: MGHRA and YSYEKL. This CDR3 has 19 amino acids. With V trimmed by 1 base and J by 1 base, 7 bases remained unmatched.

Worth noting for this clonotype: This clone may be a read error of a much larger clone one base away. The CDR3 DNA is TGTGCCAGCAGCCAAGTTTCGGGAGTACCCTACGAGCAGTACTTC. It codes for CASSQVSGVPYEQYF. This rearrangement joins TRBV14 to TRBJ2-7; tentatively, D is TRBD2 (6 bases). Trimming removed 1 base from V and 2 bases from J, with 12 bases in between. This CDR3 has 15 residues. Looked up from germline, CDR1 is SGHDN and CDR2 is FVKESK.

This rearrangement joins TRBV6-2 or TRBV6-3 to TRBJ2-3; D perhaps matches TRBD2 (6 bases). The CDR3 contains 16 residues. V was clipped by 0 bases and J by 0 bases, with 10 bases between them. Germline CDR1 reads MNHEY; CDR2 reads SVGEGT. The CDR3 region is CASSYSVAVSTDTQYF. For the CDR3, the DNA is TGTGCCAGCAGTTACTCGGTAGCGGTCAGCACAGATACGCAGTATTTT.

This clonotype was detected ten times or more. The V gene is TRBV18, the J gene TRBJ2-6; 10 bases fit TRBD1. The germline gives CDR1 KGHSH, CDR2 LQKENI. V lost 2 bases, J lost 4 bases, and 14 bases stayed unmatched. The CDR3 totals 20 residues. For the CDR3, the DNA is TGTGCCAGCTCACCATCGTATTCGGGACAGGGGTCTGACGGGGCCAACGTCCTGACTTTC. It codes for CASSPSYSGQGSDGANVLTF.

This clonotype was counted only a few times. The chain combines TRBV6-2 or TRBV6-3 with TRBJ2-7; 8 positions agree with TRBD2. Trimming cost V 7 bases and J 0 bases; bases outside gene matches: 5. The CDR3 extends over 14 amino acids. Per the germline V gene, CDR1 is MNHEY and CDR2 is SVGEGT. CDR3 DNA sequence: TGTGCCAGCACGTCGGGGGGGTTCTCCTACGAGCAGTACTTC. Translation gives CASTSGGFSYEQYF.

The chain links TRBV30 to TRBJ1-5; a possible D gene is TRBD1 (5 bases). CDR1 and CDR2 (germline): GTSNPN, SVGIG (reference sequence). V was trimmed by 0 bases and J by 0 bases, leaving 6 bases between them. This CDR3 region has 14 residues. This chain's CDR3 is CAWSVTVSNQPQHF. The CDR3, as DNA: TGTGCCTGGAGTGTGACAGTTAGCAATCAGCCCCAGCATTTT.

The V call is TRBV7-9, the J call TRBJ2-5; TRBD2 matches at 7 bases. Germline V CDR1 and CDR2: SEHNR, FQNEAQ (reference sequence). The junction had 14 bases not matched to a gene; V was cut back by 4 bases and J by 6 bases. The CDR3 extends over 16 amino acids. The CDR3 DNA follows: TGTGCCAGCAGCTCAGGACTAGGGGAGTCGGAGAAGACCCAGTACTTC. Translation: CASSSGLGESEKTQYF. Full variable domain (remainder filled in from reference TRBV7-9 and TRBJ2-5): DTGVSQNPRHKITKRGQNVTFRCDPISEHNRLYWYRQTLGQGPEFLTYFQNEAQLEKSRLLSDRFSAERPKGSFSTLEIQRTEQGDSAMYLCASSSGLGESEKTQYFGPGTRLLVL.

This clonotype was detected many times. V is TRBV20-1 and J is TRBJ1-5, with D unclear. The CDR3 is 15 residues long. Trimming took 0 bases from V and 7 from J, leaving 16 bases between them. Germline V gives CDR1 DFQATT, CDR2 SNEGSKA (reference sequence). The CDR3 region is CSARDHTEGGQPQHF. The CDR3, as DNA: TGCAGTGCTAGAGATCATACCGAAGGAGGACAGCCCCAGCATTTT.

This chain joins TRBV20-1 and TRBJ2-7, with 10 bases that match TRBD1. V lost 6 bases, J lost 3 bases, and 5 bases stayed unmatched. This CDR3 is built from 13 residues. Per germline, CDR1 DFQATT and CDR2 SNEGSKA (reference sequence). The CDR3 reads CSAEGDRGYEQYF. For the CDR3, the DNA is TGCAGTGCCGAGGGGGACAGGGGCTACGAGCAGTACTTC.

This clonotype was counted many times. The V and J genes are TRBV28 and TRBJ2-3; D is uncertain. Germline V gene sequence: CDR1 MDHEN, CDR2 SYDVKM. The CDR3 spans 10 residues. DNA for the CDR3: TGTGCTACGTCTACGGGTACGCAGTATTTT. Translation gives CATSTGTQYF.

This clonotype has a handful of counts. The rearrangement joins TRBV5-6 to TRBJ2-2; the D is unclear. This CDR3 contains 14 residues. Germline CDR1 and CDR2: SGHDT and YYEEEE. The V and J ends lost 0 bases and 6 bases respectively, with 9 bases between them. The CDR3 DNA follows: TGTGCCAGCAGCTTGGCGCAGGTGGCCGGGGAGCTGTTTTTT. Its translation: CASSLAQVAGELFF.

V usage is TRBV7-2 and J usage is TRBJ2-2; possibly TRBD2 for D (6 bases). Germline lookup yields CDR1 SGHTA and CDR2 FQGNSA. CDR3 length equals 16 residues. With 7 bases removed from V and 5 bases from J, the gap between germline ends came to 20 bases. For the CDR3, the DNA is TGTGCCAGCAACTCTGAGCCGTTGGGGGGAACCGGGGAGCTGTTTTTT. Translating it yields CASNSEPLGGTGELFF.